Described below is a single T cell receptor beta chain sequence and its context. This sample is drawn from a study of blood T cell repertoires in COVID-19. Overall study: The study drew acute and convalescent COVID-19 samples from the United States, Italy and Spain. PBMCs, B-cell-depleted T cells, or T cells were the source of the cDNA or gDNA that made up the material.

In the original workflow: Quantification of nucleated cells was approximated via reference gene primer amplification. The repertoire was sequenced with immunoSEQ multiplex PCR; TCRdb's copy has only in-frame clones and lacks some. The V and J calls and clone size are taken from that table; D and trimming were inferred from the DNA. The data contain a few hundred thousand clones, approximately 89% of them singletons. CDR1 and CDR2 from the germline V gene are SGHVS and FNYEAQ. The CDR3 loop spans 15 amino acids. With 1 base clipped from V and 4 bases from J, the junction kept 4 bases outside the gene matches.

The chain employs TRBV7-6 and TRBJ2-3; 8 bases map to TRBD2. What was sequenced was peripheral blood. The receptor was isolated from a man in his forties who had recovered from COVID-19. As DNA, the CDR3 is TGTGCCAGCAGCTTAGGTAGCGGGGAGTCAGATACGCAGTATTTT. Translating gives CASSLGSGESDTQYF.